The next 22 T cell receptor beta chains were all read from a single sample in a study of blood T cell repertoires in COVID-19. Generated by immunoSEQ multiplex PCR, the TCRdb table keeps only in-frame clones and is missing some. The data hold fewer than 350,000 clones, with roughly 79% observed a single time. Sequencing was done on a sample of peripheral blood. Receptors were obtained from a woman aged 55-70 years with active or convalescent COVID-19.

This clone was detected a few times. J is TRBJ1-4 and V is TRBV5-1, with D tentatively TRBD1 (5 bases). V was trimmed by 4 bases and J by 7 bases, leaving 17 bases between them. The CDR3 loop spans 15 amino acids. Germline assignment: CDR1 SGHRS and CDR2 YFSETQ. CDR3 protein: CASSAGGRGGEKLFF. The CDR3 DNA reads TGCGCCAGCAGCGCGGGGGGACGTGGCGGTGAAAAACTGTTTTTT.

In nucleotides, the CDR3 is TGTGCCAGCAGGCCACAGGGCTACGAGCAGTACTTC. Its translation: CASRPQGYEQYF. The genes are TRBV6-5 and TRBJ2-7; TRBD1 is a possible D gene (6 bases). The CDR3 covers 12 residues. CDR1 is MNHEY, CDR2 SVGAGI, per germline. V lost 6 bases and J 3 bases, leaving 9 bases between the germline ends.

V usage is TRBV4-3 and J usage is TRBJ2-3; the D gene is possibly TRBD2 (5 bases). The CDR3 runs 16 residues. Germline V gene sequence: CDR1 LGHNA, CDR2 YSLEER. V was trimmed by 0 bases and J by 1 base, leaving 11 bases between them. The CDR3 spells CASSQETGIGTDTQYF. CDR3 bases: TGCGCCAGCAGCCAAGAAACCGGGATCGGCACAGATACGCAGTATTTT.

This chain links TRBV29-1 with TRBJ1-5, with a weak D call TRBD1 (5 bases). The CDR3 runs to 14 residues. Trimming left V 4 bases short and J 0 bases short, with 10 bases between. Germline assignment: CDR1 SQVTM and CDR2 ANQGSEA. In nucleotides, the CDR3 is TGCAGCGTTGGGGGCGATTATAGCAATCAGCCCCAGCATTTT. This codes for CSVGGDYSNQPQHF.

The rearrangement uses TRBV21-1 and TRBJ1-1. TRBV21-1 has pseudogene status. The CDR3 has 19 residues. CDR3 coding DNA: TGTGCCAGCAGCACAGCCCTCCGCGACGAGGGCTCAATGAACACTGAAGCTTTCTTT. Protein product: CASSTALRDEGSMNTEAFF.

This rearrangement joins TRBV19 to TRBJ1-2, with TRBD1 matching 10 bases. CDR3 length: 14 amino acids. V lost 8 bases to trimming and J lost 6 bases; unmatched junction nucleotides: 9. Germline V lookup: CDR1 LNHDA, CDR2 SQIVND (reference sequence). As DNA, the CDR3 is TGTGCCAGTGGGGACGAAGACAGGGGGCATGGCTACACCTTC. Its protein is CASGDEDRGHGYTF.

The gene calls are TRBV3-1 (or the pseudogene TRBV3-2) and TRBJ1-1; D might be TRBD1 (5 bases). V lost 1 base and J lost 1, with 7 bases in between. The CDR3 spans 14 residues. Germline-derived CDR1 and CDR2 are LGHDT and YNNKEL (reference sequence). CDR3 residues: CASSQGQGNTEAFF. DNA of the CDR3: TGTGCCAGCAGCCAAGGGCAGGGGAACACTGAAGCTTTCTTT.

The gene calls are TRBV6-5 and TRBJ1-2; TRBD1 matches 7 bases. The J segment lost 7 bases and the V segment lost 6 bases, leaving 5 bases of the junction unmatched. The CDR3 is 12 residues long. Germline CDR1 and CDR2: MNHEY and SVGAGI. Here the CDR3 DNA reads TGTGCCAGCAGGCCTGGACAGGCTGGCTACACCTTC. Translated: CASRPGQAGYTF.

The J gene is TRBJ1-1, the V gene TRBV2; 12 bases match TRBD1. Germline lookup yields CDR1 SNHLY and CDR2 FYNNEI. The CDR3 sequence is 13 residues long. Trimming cost V 8 bases and J 11 bases; bases outside gene matches: 9. The CDR3 here is CASHRDRGLMAFF. CDR3 sequence (DNA): TGTGCCAGCCACCGGGACAGGGGGCTCATGGCTTTCTTT.

The chain combines TRBV7-9 with TRBJ1-6; D gene ambiguous. The CDR3 has 14 residues. The germline CDR1 and CDR2 sequences are SEHNR and FQNEAQ (reference sequence). Trimming cost V 1 base and J 7 bases, with 8 bases left between them. CDR3 in amino acids: CASSLVTVNSPLHF. The DNA for the CDR3 is TGTGCCAGCAGCTTAGTAACAGTAAATTCACCCCTCCACTTT.

The J gene is TRBJ2-7, the V gene TRBV5-4; 8 positions match TRBD2. Germline V gene sequence: CDR1 SGHNT, CDR2 YYREEE (reference sequence). V shed 4 bases, J shed 4 bases, and the junction held 19 bases outside the gene matches. This CDR3 has 18 amino acids. CDR3 sequence reads: CASSTLQPGLGLGYEQYF. The CDR3 coding sequence is TGTGCCAGCAGCACCCTGCAACCGGGACTAGGACTTGGGTACGAGCAGTACTTC.

The chain uses TRBV2 and TRBJ2-7; D is undetermined. The V and J ends lost 4 bases and 5 bases respectively, with 9 bases between them. Germline V gives CDR1 SNHLY, CDR2 FYNNEI. This CDR3 spans 12 amino acids. CDR3 DNA sequence: TGTGCCAGCAGTGGTCAGTCCAACGAGCAGTACTTC. Amino acid sequence: CASSGQSNEQYF.

This clone is a singleton in its sample. The chain has TRBV7-6 and TRBJ1-6; 10 positions match TRBD1. The CDR3 runs to 17 residues. V trimming: 2 bases; J trimming: 5 bases; junction bases outside the gene matches: 6. Germline V gene sequence: CDR1 SGHVS, CDR2 FNYEAQ. The CDR3 reads CASSLRQGAKNNSPLHF. The CDR3 DNA follows: TGTGCCAGCAGCTTACGACAGGGGGCAAAAAATAATTCACCCCTCCACTTT.

The chain joins TRBV10-3 to TRBJ2-4; no reliable D call. Trimming took 3 bases from V and 8 from J, leaving 17 bases between them. The CDR3 is made up of 15 amino acids. CDR1 is ENHRY and CDR2 is SYGVKD in the germline V gene. CDR3 nucleotide sequence: TGTGCCATCAGTGACCCCGGCAGGCTCGAGTACATTCAGTACTTC. Translating gives CAISDPGRLEYIQYF.

The CDR3 DNA reads as TGTGCCAGCAGTCCCCGACTAGCAGGCCTCCAAGAGACCCAGTACTTC. Translated: CASSPRLAGLQETQYF. J is TRBJ2-5 and V is TRBV6-2 or TRBV6-3; 7 bases align to TRBD2. V was clipped by 5 bases and J by 1 base; unmatched bases: 10. CDR3 length equals 16 residues. Germline V CDR1 and CDR2: MNHEY, SVGEGT.

This chain connects TRBV5-6 to TRBJ2-4; D call uncertain. Germline loops: CDR1 SGHDT, CDR2 YYEEEE. Trimming pared 4 bases from V and 0 bases from J, leaving 17 bases between. The CDR3 covers 17 residues. This chain's CDR3 is CASSHKPASPAKNIQYF. CDR3 in DNA: TGTGCCAGCAGCCATAAACCAGCGTCGCCAGCCAAAAACATTCAGTACTTC.

This clone was counted only a few times. J is TRBJ1-1 and V is TRBV7-2; 9 bases line up with TRBD1. J gave up 5 bases and V 1 base, and 2 bases lay outside the gene matches. The CDR3 covers 14 residues. In germline, CDR1 is SGHTA, CDR2 FQGNSA. The CDR3 DNA reads TGTGCCAGCAGCTTAGAGGGACAGGGAACTGAAGCTTTCTTT. This translates into CASSLEGQGTEAFF.

This chain links TRBV5-6 with TRBJ2-1; 8 nucleotides align to TRBD2. CDR1 and CDR2 from the germline V gene are SGHDT and YYEEEE. The junction had 9 bases not matched to a gene; V was cut back by 1 base and J by 6 bases. The CDR3 spans 16 residues. CDR3 in DNA: TGTGCCAGCAGCTTGTCTGCGCGGGGGGCCCTCAATGAGCAGTTCTTC. This encodes CASSLSARGALNEQFF.

This clone has ten or more counts. The chain links TRBV9 to TRBJ2-2; TRBD2 matches 7 bases. Germline CDR1 reads SGDLS; CDR2 reads YYNGEE. With V trimmed by 0 bases and J by 1 base, 3 bases remained unmatched. This CDR3 has 16 amino acids. In DNA form, the CDR3 reads TGTGCCAGCAGCGTAGCAGCGGGGAAGAACACCGGGGAGCTGTTTTTT. This translates into CASSVAAGKNTGELFF.

V is TRBV19 and J is TRBJ1-6; D remains unclear. There are 11 residues in the CDR3. Germline assignment: CDR1 LNHDA and CDR2 SQIVND (reference sequence). Trimming cost V 3 bases and J 14 bases, with 8 bases left between them. The CDR3 coding sequence is TGTGCCAGTAGTATCGGTCCGACCCTCCACTTT. Residues: CASSIGPTLHF.

This chain links TRBV28 with TRBJ2-7; the D gene is possibly TRBD1 (6 bases). Germline V CDR1 and CDR2: MDHEN, SYDVKM. Trimming shortened V by 5 bases and J by 2 bases, and 10 bases separated the two germline ends. This CDR3 contains 13 residues. The CDR3 region has the DNA TGTGCCAGCAGTCTGACAGGAGCCTACGAGCAGTACTTC. Amino acids: CASSLTGAYEQYF.

V usage is TRBV7-2 and J usage is TRBJ1-1, with 9 bases that match TRBD1. This CDR3 has 15 amino acids. In germline, CDR1 is SGHTA, CDR2 FQGNSA. Germline trimming cut 3 bases from V and 0 bases from J; bases unmatched to any gene: 2. In DNA form, the CDR3 reads TGTGCCAGCAGCTTTGGGACAGGGTTGAACACTGAAGCTTTCTTT. It yields the protein CASSFGTGLNTEAFF.